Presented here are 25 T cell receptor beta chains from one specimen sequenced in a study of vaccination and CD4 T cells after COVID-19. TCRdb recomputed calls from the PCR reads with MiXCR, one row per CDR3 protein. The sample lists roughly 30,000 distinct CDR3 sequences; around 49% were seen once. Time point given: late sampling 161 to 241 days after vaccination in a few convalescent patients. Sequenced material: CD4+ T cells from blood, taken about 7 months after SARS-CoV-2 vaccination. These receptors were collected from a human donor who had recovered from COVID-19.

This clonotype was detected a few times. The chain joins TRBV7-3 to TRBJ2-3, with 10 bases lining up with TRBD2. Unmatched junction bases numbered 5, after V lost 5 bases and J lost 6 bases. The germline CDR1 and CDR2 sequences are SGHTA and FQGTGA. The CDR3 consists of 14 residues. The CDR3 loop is CASSQLAGADTQYF. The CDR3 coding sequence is TGTGCCAGCAGCCAGCTAGCGGGAGCCGATACGCAGTATTTT.

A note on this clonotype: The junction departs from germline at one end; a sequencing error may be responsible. CDR3 bases: TGTGCCGGCAGCTACGGACAGGGTGGTAACCAAGAGACCCAGTACTTC. Its protein product is CAGSYGQGGNQETQYF. The chain joins TRBV7-3 to TRBJ2-5, with 8 bases identical to TRBD1. This CDR3 has 16 amino acids. Germline CDR1 is SGHTA and CDR2 is FQGTGA.

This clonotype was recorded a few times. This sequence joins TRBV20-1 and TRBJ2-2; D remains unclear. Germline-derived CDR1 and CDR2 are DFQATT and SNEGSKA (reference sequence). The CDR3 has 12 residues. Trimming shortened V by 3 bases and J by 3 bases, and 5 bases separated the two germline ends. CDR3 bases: TGCAGTGCTAGCACAGACACCGGGGAGCTGTTTTTT. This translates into CSASTDTGELFF.

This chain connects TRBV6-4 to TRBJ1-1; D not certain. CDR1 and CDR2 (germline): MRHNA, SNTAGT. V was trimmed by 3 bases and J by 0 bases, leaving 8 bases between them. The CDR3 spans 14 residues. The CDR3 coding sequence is TGTGCCAGCAGTGATGAGTCAATGAACACTGAAGCTTTCTTT. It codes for CASSDESMNTEAFF.

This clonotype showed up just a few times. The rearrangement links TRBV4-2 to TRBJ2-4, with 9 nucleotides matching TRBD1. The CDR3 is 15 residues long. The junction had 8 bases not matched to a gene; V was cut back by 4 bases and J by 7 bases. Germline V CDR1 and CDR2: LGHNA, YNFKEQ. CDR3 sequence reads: CASSPLIDRGNIQYF. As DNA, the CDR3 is TGTGCCAGCAGCCCTTTGATTGACAGGGGGAACATTCAGTACTTC.

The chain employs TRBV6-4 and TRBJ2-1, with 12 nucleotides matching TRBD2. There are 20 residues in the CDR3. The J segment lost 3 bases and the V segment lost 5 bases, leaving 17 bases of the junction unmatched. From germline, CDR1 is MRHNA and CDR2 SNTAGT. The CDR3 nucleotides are TGTGCCAGCAGTCCCAAACCGACTAGCGGGAGTATGAACTTCTACAATGAGCAGTTCTTC. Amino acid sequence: CASSPKPTSGSMNFYNEQFF.

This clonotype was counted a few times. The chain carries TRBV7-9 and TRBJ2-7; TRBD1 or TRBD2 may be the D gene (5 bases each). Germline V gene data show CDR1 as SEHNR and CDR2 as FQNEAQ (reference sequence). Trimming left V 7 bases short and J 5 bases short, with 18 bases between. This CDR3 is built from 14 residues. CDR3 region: CASTNREGPNEQYF. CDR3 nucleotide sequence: TGTGCCAGCACCAACCGTGAGGGGCCTAACGAGCAGTACTTC.

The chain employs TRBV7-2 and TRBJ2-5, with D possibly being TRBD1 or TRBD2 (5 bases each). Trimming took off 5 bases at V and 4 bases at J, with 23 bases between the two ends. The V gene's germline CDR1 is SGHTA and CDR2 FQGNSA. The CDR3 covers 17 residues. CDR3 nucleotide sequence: TGTGCCAGCAGCCCAAGGGGCAGGTGGGGGTTCGCAGAGACCCAGTACTTC. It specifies CASSPRGRWGFAETQYF.

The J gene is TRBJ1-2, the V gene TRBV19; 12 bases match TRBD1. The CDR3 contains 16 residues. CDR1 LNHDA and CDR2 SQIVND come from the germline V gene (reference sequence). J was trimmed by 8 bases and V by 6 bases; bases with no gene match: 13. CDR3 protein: CASSRGQGAGLRGYTF. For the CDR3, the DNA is TGTGCCAGTAGCAGGGGACAGGGGGCAGGACTGCGGGGCTACACCTTC.

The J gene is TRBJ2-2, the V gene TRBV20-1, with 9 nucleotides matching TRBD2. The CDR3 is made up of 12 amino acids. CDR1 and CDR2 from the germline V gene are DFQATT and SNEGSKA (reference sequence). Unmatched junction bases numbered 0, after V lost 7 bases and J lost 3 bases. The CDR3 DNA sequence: TGCAGTGGGACTAGCGACACCGGGGAGCTGTTTTTT. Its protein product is CSGTSDTGELFF.

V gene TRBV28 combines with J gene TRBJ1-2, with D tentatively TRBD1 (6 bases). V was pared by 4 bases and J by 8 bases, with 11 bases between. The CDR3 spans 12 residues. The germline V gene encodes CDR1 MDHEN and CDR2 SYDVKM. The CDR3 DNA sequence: TGTGCCAGCAGTTACCAGGGGTACGGCTACACCTTC. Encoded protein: CASSYQGYGYTF.

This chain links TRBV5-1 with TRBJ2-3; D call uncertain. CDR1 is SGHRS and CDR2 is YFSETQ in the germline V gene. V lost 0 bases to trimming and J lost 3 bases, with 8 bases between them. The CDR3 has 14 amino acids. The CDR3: CASSLETETDTQYF. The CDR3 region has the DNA TGCGCCAGCAGCTTGGAGACGGAAACAGATACGCAGTATTTT.

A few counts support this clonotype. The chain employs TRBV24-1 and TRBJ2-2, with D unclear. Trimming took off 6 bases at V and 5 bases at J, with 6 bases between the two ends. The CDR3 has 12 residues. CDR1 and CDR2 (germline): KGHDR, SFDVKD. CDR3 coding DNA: TGTGCCACCAGTATCGGGACCGGGGAGCTGTTTTTT. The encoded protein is CATSIGTGELFF.

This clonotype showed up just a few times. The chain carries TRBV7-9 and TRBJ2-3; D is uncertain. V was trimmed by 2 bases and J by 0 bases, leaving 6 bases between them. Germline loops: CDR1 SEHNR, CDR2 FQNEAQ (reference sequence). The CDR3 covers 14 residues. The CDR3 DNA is TGTGCCAGCAGCTTAACGGTTAGCACAGATACGCAGTATTTT. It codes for CASSLTVSTDTQYF.

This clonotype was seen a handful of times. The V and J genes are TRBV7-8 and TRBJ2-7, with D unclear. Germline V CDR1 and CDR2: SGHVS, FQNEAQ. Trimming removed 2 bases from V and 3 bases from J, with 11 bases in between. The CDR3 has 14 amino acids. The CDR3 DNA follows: TGTGCCAGCAGCTTATTCGTCGGCGACTACGAGCAGTACTTC. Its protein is CASSLFVGDYEQYF.

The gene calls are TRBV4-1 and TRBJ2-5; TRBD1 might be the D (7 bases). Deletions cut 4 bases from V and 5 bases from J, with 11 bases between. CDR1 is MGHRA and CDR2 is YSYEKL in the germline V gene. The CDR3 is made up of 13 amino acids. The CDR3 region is CASSRQGGETQYF. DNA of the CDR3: TGCGCCAGCAGCCGACAGGGAGGCGAGACCCAGTACTTC.

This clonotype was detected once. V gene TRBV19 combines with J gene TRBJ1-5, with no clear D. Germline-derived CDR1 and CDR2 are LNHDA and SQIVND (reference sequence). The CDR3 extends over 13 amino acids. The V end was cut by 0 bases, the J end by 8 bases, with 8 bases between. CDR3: CASSIDGEKPQHF. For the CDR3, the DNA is TGTGCCAGTAGTATAGACGGGGAGAAGCCCCAGCATTTT.

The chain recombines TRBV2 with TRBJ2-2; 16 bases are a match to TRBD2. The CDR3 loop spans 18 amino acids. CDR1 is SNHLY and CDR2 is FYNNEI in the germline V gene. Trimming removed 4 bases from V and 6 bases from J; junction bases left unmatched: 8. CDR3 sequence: CASSVGLAGGPGAGELFF. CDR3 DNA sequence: TGTGCCAGCAGTGTGGGACTAGCGGGAGGGCCGGGAGCCGGGGAGCTGTTTTTT. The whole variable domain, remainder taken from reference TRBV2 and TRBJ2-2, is EPEVTQTPSHQVTQMGQEVILRCVPISNHLYFYWYRQILGQKVEFLVSFYNNEISEKSEIFDDQFSVERPDGSNFTLKIRSTKLEDSAMYFCASSVGLAGGPGAGELFFGEGSRLTVL.

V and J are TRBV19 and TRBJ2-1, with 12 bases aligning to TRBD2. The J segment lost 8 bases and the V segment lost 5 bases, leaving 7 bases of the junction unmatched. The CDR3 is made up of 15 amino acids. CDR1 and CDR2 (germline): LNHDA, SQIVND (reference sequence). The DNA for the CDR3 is TGTGCCAGTAGTGGGAGGACTAGCGGGATTGATGAGCAGTTCTTC. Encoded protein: CASSGRTSGIDEQFF.

The CDR3 region has the DNA TGTGCCAGCAGACGTATGACTAGCGGAAGCTCCTACAATGAGCAGTTCTTC. Amino acid sequence: CASRRMTSGSSYNEQFF. The rearrangement uses TRBV7-2 and TRBJ2-1; 9 bases agree with TRBD2. CDR3 length: 17 residues. J gave up 0 bases and V 6 bases, and 9 bases lay outside the gene matches. From germline, CDR1 is SGHTA and CDR2 FQGNSA.

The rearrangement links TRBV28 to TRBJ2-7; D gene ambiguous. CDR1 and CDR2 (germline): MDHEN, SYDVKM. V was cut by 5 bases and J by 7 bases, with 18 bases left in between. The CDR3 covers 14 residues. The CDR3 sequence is CASSLKVPPREQYF. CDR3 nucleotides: TGTGCCAGCAGTCTAAAGGTCCCTCCGAGGGAGCAGTACTTC.

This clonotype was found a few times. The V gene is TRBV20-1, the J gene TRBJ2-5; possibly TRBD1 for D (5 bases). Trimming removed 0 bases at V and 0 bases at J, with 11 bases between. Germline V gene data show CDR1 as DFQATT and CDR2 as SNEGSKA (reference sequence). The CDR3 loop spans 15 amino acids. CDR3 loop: CSARDTRQHQETQYF. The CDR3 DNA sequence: TGCAGTGCTAGAGATACCCGACAGCACCAAGAGACCCAGTACTTC.

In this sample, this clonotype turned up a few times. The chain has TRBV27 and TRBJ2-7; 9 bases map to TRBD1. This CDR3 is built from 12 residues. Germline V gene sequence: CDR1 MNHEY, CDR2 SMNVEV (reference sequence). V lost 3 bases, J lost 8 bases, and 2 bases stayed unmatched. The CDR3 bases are TGTGCCAGCAGTTTCGGACAGGGGAAGCAGTACTTC. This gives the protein CASSFGQGKQYF.

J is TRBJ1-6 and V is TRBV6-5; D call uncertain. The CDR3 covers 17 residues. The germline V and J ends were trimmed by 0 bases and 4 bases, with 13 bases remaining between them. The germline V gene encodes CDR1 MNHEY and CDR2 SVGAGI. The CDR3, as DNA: TGTGCCAGCAGTTACTCCGGGATAAGGAAATATAATTCACCCCTCCACTTT. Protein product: CASSYSGIRKYNSPLHF.

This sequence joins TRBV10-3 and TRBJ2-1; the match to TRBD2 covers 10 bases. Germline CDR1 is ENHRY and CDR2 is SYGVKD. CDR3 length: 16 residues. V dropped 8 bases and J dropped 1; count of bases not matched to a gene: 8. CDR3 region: CAIASLAGESYNEQFF. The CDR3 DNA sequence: TGTGCCATCGCCTCTCTAGCGGGAGAATCCTACAATGAGCAGTTCTTC.